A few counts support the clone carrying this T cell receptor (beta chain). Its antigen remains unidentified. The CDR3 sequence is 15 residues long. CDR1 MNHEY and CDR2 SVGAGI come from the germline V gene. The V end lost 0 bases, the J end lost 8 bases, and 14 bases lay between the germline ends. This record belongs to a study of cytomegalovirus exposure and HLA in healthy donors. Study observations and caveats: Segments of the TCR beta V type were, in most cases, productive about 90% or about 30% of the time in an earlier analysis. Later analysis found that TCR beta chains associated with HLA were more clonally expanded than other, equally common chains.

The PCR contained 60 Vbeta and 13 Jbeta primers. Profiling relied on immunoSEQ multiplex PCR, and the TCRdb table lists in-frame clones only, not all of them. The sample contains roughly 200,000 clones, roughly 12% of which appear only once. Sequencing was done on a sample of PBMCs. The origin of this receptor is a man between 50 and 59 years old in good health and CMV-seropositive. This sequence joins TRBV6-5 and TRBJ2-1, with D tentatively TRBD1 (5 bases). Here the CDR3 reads CASSYSEAGQDEQFF. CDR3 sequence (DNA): TGTGCCAGCAGTTACTCTGAGGCAGGGCAGGATGAGCAGTTCTTC.